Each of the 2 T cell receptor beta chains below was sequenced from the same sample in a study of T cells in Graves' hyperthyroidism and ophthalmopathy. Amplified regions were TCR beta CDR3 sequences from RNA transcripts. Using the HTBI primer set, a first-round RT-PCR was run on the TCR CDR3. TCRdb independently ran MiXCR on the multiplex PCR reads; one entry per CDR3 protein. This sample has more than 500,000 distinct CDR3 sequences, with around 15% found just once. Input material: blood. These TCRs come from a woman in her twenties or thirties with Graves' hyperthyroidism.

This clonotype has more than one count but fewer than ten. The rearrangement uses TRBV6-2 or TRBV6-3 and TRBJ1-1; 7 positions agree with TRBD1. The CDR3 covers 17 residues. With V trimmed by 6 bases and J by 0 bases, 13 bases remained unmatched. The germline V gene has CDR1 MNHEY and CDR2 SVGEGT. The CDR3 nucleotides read TGTGCCAGCAGCTCGCTCACAATTCAGGGGGTGAACACTGAAGCTTTCTTT. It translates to CASSSLTIQGVNTEAFF.

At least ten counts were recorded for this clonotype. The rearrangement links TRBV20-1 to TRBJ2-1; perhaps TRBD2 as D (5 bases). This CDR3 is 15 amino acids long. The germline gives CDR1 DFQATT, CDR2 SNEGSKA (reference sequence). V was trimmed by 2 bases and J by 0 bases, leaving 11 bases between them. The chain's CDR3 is CSARRGGSSYNEQFF. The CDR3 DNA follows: TGCAGTGCTAGACGGGGTGGGAGCTCCTACAATGAGCAGTTCTTC.